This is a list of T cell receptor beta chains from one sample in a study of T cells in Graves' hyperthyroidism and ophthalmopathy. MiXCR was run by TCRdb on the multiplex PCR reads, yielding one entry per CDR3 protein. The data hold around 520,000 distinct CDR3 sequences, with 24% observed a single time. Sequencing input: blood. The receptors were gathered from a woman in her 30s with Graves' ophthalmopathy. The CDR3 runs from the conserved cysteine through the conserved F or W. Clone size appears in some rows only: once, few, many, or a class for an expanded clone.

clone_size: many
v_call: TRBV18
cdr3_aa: CASSRQSLANYGYTF

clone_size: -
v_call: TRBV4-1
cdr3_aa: CASSHVAGGPYEQYF

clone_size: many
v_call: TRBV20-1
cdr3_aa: CSCPGQGVTEAFF

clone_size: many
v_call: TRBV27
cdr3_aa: CASSLLYGTAPVYGYTF

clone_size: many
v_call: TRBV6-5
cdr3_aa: CTSSRMGQGAGTEAFF

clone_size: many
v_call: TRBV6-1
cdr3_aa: CASSSDRVETQYF

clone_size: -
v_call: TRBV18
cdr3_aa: CASSPPGQVGSYEQYF

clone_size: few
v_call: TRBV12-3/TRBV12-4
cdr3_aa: CASKLSRFGGTGYTF

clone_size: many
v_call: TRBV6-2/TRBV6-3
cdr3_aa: CASRDPGQGANEQYF

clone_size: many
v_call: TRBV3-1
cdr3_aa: CASSRLDGYQETQYF

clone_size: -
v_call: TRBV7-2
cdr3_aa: CASSPSGGSRGEAFF

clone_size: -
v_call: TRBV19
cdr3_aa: CASSLRLDRVGQPQHF

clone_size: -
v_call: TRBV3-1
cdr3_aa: CASSQAGLAGPGGETQYF

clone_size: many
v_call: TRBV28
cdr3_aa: CASSPPSGGAYEQYF

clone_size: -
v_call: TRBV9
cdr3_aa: CASSPRRGIDYGYTF

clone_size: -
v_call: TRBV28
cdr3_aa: CASSAGTGRNTEAFF

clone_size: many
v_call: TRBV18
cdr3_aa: CASSPQTQLEQYF

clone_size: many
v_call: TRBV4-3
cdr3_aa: CASSQGEREYGYTF

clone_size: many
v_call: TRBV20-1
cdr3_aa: CSATTGADQPQHF

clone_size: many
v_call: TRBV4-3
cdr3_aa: CASSQDWGRGTYGYTF

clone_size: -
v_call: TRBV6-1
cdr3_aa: CASSEAATHNYGYTF

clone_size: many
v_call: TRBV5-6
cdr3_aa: CASSLLGNSNQPQHF

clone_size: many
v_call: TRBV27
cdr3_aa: CASSLSGAGNSPLHF

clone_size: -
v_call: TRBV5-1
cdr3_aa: CASQDRDEQYF

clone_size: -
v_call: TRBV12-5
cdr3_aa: CASGLDSNQPQHF

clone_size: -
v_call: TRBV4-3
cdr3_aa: CASSHPGQGWYEQYF

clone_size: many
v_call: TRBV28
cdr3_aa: CASSPFKTTGVDNSPLHF

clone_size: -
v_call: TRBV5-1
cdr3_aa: CASSEGGLGNTIYF

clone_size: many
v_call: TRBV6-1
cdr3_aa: CASSDRQGYTEAFF

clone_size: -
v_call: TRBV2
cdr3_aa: CASSAQGIGMNTEAFF

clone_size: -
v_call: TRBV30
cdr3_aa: CAWSRTGGTRYTF

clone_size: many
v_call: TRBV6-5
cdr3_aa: CASSYSEGHYGYTF

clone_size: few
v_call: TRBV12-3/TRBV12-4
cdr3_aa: CASSDRGRGYGYTF

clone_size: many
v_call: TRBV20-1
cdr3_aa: CSARPGQGNYGYTF

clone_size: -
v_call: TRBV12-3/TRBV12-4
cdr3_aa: CASMGRSYGYTF

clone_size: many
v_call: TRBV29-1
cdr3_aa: CSVERQRNTEAFF

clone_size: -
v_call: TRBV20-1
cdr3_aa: CSAREAKRGGYELYF

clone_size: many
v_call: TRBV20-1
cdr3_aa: CSARGPNRGFDSGNTIYF

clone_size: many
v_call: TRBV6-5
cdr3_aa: CASSTGTGDYEQYF

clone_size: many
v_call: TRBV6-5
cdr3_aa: CASSYSGQILTEAFF

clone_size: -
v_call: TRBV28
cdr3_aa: CASSTPFRGEGKNIKYF

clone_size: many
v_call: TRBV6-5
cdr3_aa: CANQSRDIHTGELFF

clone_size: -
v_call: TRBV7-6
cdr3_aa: CASSHGTQGINEQYF

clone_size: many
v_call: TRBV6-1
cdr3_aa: CASSPLRGGEQPQHF

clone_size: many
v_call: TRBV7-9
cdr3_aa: CASSLKGNYEQYF

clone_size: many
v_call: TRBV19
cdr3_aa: CASNKQADNQPQHF

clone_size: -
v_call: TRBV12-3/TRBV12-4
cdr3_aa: CASSLTTPQETQYF

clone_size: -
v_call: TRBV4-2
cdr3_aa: CASSRGPLAEAFF

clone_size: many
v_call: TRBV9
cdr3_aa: CASSPSQGFEQYF

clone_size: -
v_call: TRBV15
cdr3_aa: CATLSRGNTIYF

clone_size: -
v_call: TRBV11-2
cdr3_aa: CASSPGQGPSYEQYF

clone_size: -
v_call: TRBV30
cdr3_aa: CAWTGTGGWGTQYF

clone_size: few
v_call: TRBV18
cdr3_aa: CASSPLGEAQYF

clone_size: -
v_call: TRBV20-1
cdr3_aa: CSAIRGATETQYF

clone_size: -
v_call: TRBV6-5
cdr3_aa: CASSYSWGQPQETQYF